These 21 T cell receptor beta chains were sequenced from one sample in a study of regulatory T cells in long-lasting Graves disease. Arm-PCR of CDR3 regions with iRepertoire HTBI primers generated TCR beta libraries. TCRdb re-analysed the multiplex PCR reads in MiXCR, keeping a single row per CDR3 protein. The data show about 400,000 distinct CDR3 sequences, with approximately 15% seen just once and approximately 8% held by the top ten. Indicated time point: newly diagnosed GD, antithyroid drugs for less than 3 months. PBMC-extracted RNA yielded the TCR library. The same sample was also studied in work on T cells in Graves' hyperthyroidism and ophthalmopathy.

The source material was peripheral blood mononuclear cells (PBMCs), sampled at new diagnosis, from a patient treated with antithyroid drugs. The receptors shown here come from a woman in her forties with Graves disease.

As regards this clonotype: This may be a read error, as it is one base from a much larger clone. The CDR3 sequence is CASRTVAGELLF. CDR3 DNA: TGTGCCAGCAGGACAGTCGCCGGGGAGCTGCTTTTT. This chain links TRBV11-1 with TRBJ2-2; D possibly matches TRBD1 or TRBD2 (5 bases each). Per the germline V gene, CDR1 is SGHAT and CDR2 is FQDESV (reference sequence). The length of the CDR3 is 12 residues.

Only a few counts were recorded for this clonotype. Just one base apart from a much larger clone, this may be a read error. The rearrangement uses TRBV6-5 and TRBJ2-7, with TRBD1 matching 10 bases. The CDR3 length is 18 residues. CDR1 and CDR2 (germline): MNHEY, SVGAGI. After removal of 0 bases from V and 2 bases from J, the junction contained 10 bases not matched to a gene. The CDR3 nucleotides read TGTGCCAGCAGTTACTCGTCCACCGGGACAGGGGTAACCTACGAGCAGTACTTC. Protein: CASSYSSTGTGVTYEQYF.

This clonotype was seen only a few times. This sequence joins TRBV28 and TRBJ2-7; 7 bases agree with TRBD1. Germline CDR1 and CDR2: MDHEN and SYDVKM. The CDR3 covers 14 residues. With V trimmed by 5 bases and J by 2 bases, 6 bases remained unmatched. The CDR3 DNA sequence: TGTGCCAGCAGTCTCCGGGACAGTCCCTACGAGCAGTACTTC. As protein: CASSLRDSPYEQYF. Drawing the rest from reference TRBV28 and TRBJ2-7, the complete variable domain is DVKVTQSSRYLVKRTGEKVFLECVQDMDHENMFWYRQDPGLGLRLIYFSYDVKMKEKGDIPEGYSVSREKKERFSLILESASTNQTSMYLCASSLRDSPYEQYFGPGTRLTVT.

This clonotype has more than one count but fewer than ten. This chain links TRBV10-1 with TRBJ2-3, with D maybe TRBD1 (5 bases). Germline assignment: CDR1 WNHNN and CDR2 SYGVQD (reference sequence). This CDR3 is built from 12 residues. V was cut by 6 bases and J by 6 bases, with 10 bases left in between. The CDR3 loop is CASSKKGDTQYF. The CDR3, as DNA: TGCGCCAGCAGCAAAAAGGGGGATACGCAGTATTTT.

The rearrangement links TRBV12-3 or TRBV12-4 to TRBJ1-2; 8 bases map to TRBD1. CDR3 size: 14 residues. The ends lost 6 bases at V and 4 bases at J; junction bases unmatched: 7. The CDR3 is CASRNQGAGYGYTF. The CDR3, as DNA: TGTGCCAGCAGGAATCAGGGGGCAGGCTATGGCTACACCTTC.

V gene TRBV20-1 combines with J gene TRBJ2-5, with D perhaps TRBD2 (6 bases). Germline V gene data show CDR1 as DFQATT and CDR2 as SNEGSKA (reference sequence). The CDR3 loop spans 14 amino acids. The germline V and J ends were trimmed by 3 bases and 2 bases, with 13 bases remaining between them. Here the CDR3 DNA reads TGCAGTGCTAGGCGGGACTCTATACAAGAGACCCAGTACTTC. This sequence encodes CSARRDSIQETQYF.

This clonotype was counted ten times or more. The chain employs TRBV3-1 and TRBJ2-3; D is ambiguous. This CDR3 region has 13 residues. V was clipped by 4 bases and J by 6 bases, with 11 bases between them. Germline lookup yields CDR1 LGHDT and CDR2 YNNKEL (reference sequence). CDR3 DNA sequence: TGTGCCAGCAGCCTCTCCGCACGGGATACGCAGTATTTT. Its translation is CASSLSARDTQYF.

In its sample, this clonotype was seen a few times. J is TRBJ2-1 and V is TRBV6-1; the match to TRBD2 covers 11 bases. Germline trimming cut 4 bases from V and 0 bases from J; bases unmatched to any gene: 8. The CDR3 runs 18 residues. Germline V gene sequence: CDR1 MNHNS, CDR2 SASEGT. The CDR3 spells CASSGVGLADLSYNEQFF. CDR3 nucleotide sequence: TGTGCCAGCAGTGGGGTGGGACTAGCGGACCTCTCCTACAATGAGCAGTTCTTC.

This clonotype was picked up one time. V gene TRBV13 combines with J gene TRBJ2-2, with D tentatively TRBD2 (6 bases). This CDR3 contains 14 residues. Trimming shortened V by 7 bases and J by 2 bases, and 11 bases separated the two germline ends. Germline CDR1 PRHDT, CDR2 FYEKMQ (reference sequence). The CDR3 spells CASKMGGNTGELFF. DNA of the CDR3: TGTGCCAGCAAGATGGGGGGAAACACCGGGGAGCTGTTTTTT.

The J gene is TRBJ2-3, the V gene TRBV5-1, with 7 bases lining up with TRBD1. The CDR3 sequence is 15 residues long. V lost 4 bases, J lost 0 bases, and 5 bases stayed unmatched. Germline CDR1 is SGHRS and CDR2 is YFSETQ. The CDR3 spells CASSRDRSSTDTQYF. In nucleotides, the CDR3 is TGCGCCAGCAGCCGGGACAGATCTAGCACAGATACGCAGTATTTT.

The CDR3 loop is CASSQLAGGPYEQFF. CDR3 DNA: TGTGCCAGCAGCCAACTAGCGGGAGGGCCCTATGAGCAGTTCTTC. The chain links TRBV28 to TRBJ2-1; 13 bases match TRBD2. CDR3 length equals 15 residues. The V segment lost 6 bases and the J segment 8 bases; nucleotides outside the gene matches: 7. The germline V gene has CDR1 MDHEN and CDR2 SYDVKM. Full variable domain (remainder filled in from reference TRBV28 and TRBJ2-1): DVKVTQSSRYLVKRTGEKVFLECVQDMDHENMFWYRQDPGLGLRLIYFSYDVKMKEKGDIPEGYSVSREKKERFSLILESASTNQTSMYLCASSQLAGGPYEQFFGPGTRLTVL.

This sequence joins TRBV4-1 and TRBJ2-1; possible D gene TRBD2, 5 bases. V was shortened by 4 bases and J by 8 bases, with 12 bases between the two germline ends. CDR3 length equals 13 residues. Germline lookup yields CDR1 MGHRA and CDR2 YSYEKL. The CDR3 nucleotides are TGCGCCAGCAGCCCCAGCGGAGGTGATGAGCAGTTCTTC. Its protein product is CASSPSGGDEQFF.

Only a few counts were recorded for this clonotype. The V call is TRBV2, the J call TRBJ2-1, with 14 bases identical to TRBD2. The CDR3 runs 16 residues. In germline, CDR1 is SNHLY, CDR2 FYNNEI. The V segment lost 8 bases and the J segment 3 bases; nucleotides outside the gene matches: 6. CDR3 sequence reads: CASRTGLAGDYNEQFF. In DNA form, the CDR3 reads TGTGCCAGCCGTACGGGACTAGCGGGGGACTACAATGAGCAGTTCTTC.

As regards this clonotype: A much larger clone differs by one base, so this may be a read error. DNA for the CDR3: TGCGCCAGCAGCCTTTCCGGCATGAACACTGAAGCTTGCTTT. Encoded protein: CASSLSGMNTEACF. This chain uses TRBV5-1 with TRBJ1-1; no firm D call. Germline V gene sequence: CDR1 SGHRS, CDR2 YFSETQ. This CDR3 contains 14 residues.

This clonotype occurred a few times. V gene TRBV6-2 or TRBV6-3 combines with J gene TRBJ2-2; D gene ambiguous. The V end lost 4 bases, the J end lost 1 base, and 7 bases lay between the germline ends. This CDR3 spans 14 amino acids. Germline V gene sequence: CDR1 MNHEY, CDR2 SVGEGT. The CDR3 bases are TGTGCCAGCAGTTCTACAGTGAACACCGGGGAGCTGTTTTTT. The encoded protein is CASSSTVNTGELFF.

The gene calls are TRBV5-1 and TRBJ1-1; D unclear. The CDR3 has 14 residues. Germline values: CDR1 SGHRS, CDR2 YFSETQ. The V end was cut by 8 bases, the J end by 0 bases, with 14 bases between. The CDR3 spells CASAPTAMNTEAFF. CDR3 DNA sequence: TGCGCCAGTGCACCGACGGCAATGAACACTGAAGCTTTCTTT.

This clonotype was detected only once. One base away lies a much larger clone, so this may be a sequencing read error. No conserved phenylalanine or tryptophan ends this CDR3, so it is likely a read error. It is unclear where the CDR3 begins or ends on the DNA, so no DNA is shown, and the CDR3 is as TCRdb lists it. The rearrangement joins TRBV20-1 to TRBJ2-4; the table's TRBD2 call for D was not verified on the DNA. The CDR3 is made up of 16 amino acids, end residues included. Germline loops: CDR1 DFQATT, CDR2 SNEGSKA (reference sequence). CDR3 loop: CSAREKGLAGTDTQYL.

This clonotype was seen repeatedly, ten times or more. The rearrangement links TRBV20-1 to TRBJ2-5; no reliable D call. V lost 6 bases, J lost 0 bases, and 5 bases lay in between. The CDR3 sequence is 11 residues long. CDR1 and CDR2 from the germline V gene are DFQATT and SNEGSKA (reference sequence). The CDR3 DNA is TGCAGTGCCCAAGACCAAGAGACCCAGTACTTC. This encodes CSAQDQETQYF.

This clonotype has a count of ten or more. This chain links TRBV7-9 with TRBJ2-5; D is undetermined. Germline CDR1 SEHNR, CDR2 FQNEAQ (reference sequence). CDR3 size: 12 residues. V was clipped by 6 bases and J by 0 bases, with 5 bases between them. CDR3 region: CASSLNQETQYF. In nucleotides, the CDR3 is TGTGCCAGCAGTCTAAACCAAGAGACCCAGTACTTC.

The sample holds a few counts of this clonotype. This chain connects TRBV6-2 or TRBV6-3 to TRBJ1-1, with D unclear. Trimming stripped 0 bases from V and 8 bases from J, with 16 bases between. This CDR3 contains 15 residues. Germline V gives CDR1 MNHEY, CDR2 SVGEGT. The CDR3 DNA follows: TGTGCCAGCAGTTACTCGGTGGAGGGTCCTACGGAAGCTTTCTTT. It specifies CASSYSVEGPTEAFF.

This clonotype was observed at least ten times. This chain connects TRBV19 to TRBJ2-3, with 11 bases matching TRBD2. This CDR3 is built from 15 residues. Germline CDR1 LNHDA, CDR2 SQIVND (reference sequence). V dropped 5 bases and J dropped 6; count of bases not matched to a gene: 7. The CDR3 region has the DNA TGTGCCAGTAGTCCGGGGACTAGCGGCTGGGATACGCAGTATTTT. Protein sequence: CASSPGTSGWDTQYF.